The 8 T cell receptor beta chains given below trace back to one sample, sequenced in a study of OX40 agonist ivuxolimab in advanced cancers. The assay was immunoSEQ multiplex PCR, and TCRdb's table has in-frame clones only and misses some. The sample records roughly 48,000 clones, roughly 90% being singletons. The material was CD4+ or CD8+ T cells sorted from blood, obtained in a trial of the OX40 agonist ivuxolimab. These receptors were taken from an adult with an advanced solid tumor such as melanoma, head and neck, liver or kidney cancer.

The chain's CDR3 is CASSIPGVGAPLHF. CDR3 in DNA: TGTGCCAGCAGTATCCCCGGTGTAGGGGCACCCCTCCACTTT. This chain joins TRBV28 and TRBJ1-6; perhaps TRBD1 as D (5 bases). Between the trimmed V and J ends, which lost 5 bases and 11 bases, there was a span of 16 bases. CDR1 is MDHEN, CDR2 SYDVKM, per germline. The CDR3 covers 14 residues.

In this sample, this clone turned up once. The chain is built from TRBV29-1 and TRBJ2-5, with TRBD1 matching 11 bases. The CDR3 totals 12 residues. Germline values: CDR1 SQVTM, CDR2 ANQGSEA. V was clipped by 7 bases and J by 8 bases; unmatched bases: 6. This CDR3 is CSAPGQGGTQYF. In DNA form, the CDR3 reads TGCAGCGCTCCGGGACAGGGGGGTACCCAGTACTTC. Complete variable domain (other parts from reference TRBV29-1 and TRBJ2-5): SAVISQKPSRDICQRGTSLTIQCQVDSQVTMMFWYRQQPGQSLTLIATANQGSEATYESGFVIDKFPISRPNLTFSTLTVSNMSPEDSSIYLCSAPGQGGTQYFGPGTRLLVL.

The J gene is TRBJ2-7, the V gene TRBV4-3, with TRBD1 identical over 7 bases. The CDR3 consists of 15 residues. Germline CDR1 reads LGHNA; CDR2 reads YSLEER. J was trimmed by 6 bases and V by 3 bases; bases with no gene match: 11. The CDR3 DNA reads as TGCGCCAGCAGCCAGCGGACAGGCGGGTGGGGCGAGCAGTACTTC. It yields the protein CASSQRTGGWGEQYF.

The chain recombines TRBV30 with TRBJ2-7; the D gene is possibly TRBD2 (5 bases). The V end was cut by 5 bases, the J end by 2 bases, with 16 bases between. Germline CDR1 reads GTSNPN; CDR2 reads SVGIG (reference sequence). This CDR3 region has 14 residues. CDR3 bases: TGTGCCTGGGTACGGGGAAAGCTCACCTACGAGCAGTACTTC. Translating it yields CAWVRGKLTYEQYF.

The rearrangement links TRBV5-6 to TRBJ2-3; perhaps TRBD1 as D (5 bases). This CDR3 has 16 residues. Germline V gives CDR1 SGHDT, CDR2 YYEEEE. The V and J ends lost 0 bases and 3 bases respectively, with 14 bases between them. This CDR3 is CASSLGAGWNTDTQYF. In DNA form, the CDR3 reads TGTGCCAGCAGCTTGGGGGCAGGGTGGAATACAGATACGCAGTATTTT.

This clone was counted a single time. The chain links TRBV6-5 to TRBJ2-1; D perhaps matches TRBD2 (7 bases). This CDR3 is 14 amino acids long. CDR1 is MNHEY and CDR2 is SVGAGI in the germline V gene. The germline V and J ends were trimmed by 7 bases and 7 bases, with 17 bases remaining between them. CDR3 nucleotides: TGTGCCAGCACCCTCGAGGGGGGGGGTAATGAGCAGTTCTTC. Amino acids: CASTLEGGGNEQFF.

This chain links TRBV13 with TRBJ1-4, with 7 bases that match TRBD1. This CDR3 spans 15 amino acids. V shed 6 bases, J shed 5 bases, and the junction held 9 bases outside the gene matches. Germline lookup yields CDR1 PRHDT and CDR2 FYEKMQ (reference sequence). CDR3 loop: CASRRTGELNEKLFF. CDR3 nucleotide sequence: TGTGCCAGCAGGCGAACAGGGGAGCTGAATGAAAAACTGTTTTTT.

The chain uses TRBV7-2 and TRBJ1-1; D gene uncertain. In germline, CDR1 is SGHTA, CDR2 FQGNSA. Trimming removed 3 bases at V and 4 bases at J, with 9 bases between. The CDR3 is 13 residues long. The CDR3 region has the DNA TGTGCCAGCAGCTTCGGGTACGGCACTGAAGCTTTCTTT. Protein product: CASSFGYGTEAFF.